Listed here is a single T cell receptor beta chain. This entry comes from a study of blood T cell repertoires in COVID-19. Study summary: Sources were T cells, B-cell-depleted T cells, or PBMCs; the material itself was cDNA or gDNA.

In assigning cohorts, the study relied on participant-reported clinical history. Only in-frame clones appear in the TCRdb table, and some are missing; sequencing was by immunoSEQ multiplex PCR. This table holds approximately 380,000 clones, about 88% found once. The CDR3 contains 14 residues. J was trimmed by 4 bases and V by 2 bases; bases with no gene match: 4. Germline lookup yields CDR1 PRHDT and CDR2 FYEKMQ (reference sequence). The receptor's source is a woman between 18 and 30 years old who had recovered from COVID-19. The sequenced material came from PBMCs or T cells enriched from blood (not recorded which). This chain links TRBV13 with TRBJ2-7, with 8 bases matching TRBD1. CDR3 in DNA: TGTGCCAGCAGCTTACAGGGGGCTAGGTACGAGCAGTACTTC. Protein product: CASSLQGARYEQYF.